Listed below are T cell receptor beta chains from one sample, sequenced in a study of cytomegalovirus exposure and HLA in healthy donors. Sequenced by immunoSEQ multiplex PCR; TCRdb stores in-frame clones only, minus some. The sample shows under 70,000 clones, roughly 65% of them seen only once. The sequenced sample consisted of PBMCs. The receptors were gathered from a woman aged 30 to 39 in good health and CMV-seronegative. Both conserved end residues are part of each CDR3. Each record gives: D gene, V gene, J gene, clone size, CDR3 protein, CDR3 DNA. D genes are given only for firm matches. Rows may omit the clone size; those that give it use once, few, many or a size class.

TRBD2	TRBV6-1	TRBJ2-3	.	CASDRGGYTDTQYF	TGTGCCAGTGATCGCGGGGGGTACACAGATACGCAGTATTTT
.	TRBV29-1	TRBJ2-3	.	CSVAITGTDTQYF	TGCAGCGTTGCGATTACAGGCACAGATACGCAGTATTTT
.	TRBV21-1	TRBJ2-7	few	CASSKPSGGPRPYEQYF	TGTGCCAGCAGCAAACCTAGCGGGGGGCCTAGGCCCTACGAGCAGTACTTC
.	TRBV7-8	TRBJ1-5	.	CASRPPGLGPNQPQHF	TGTGCCAGCAGACCTCCTGGTCTGGGCCCCAATCAGCCCCAGCATTTT
.	TRBV7-2	TRBJ2-2	.	CALGAGELFF	TGTGCCCTCGGGGCCGGGGAGCTGTTTTTT
.	TRBV5-1	TRBJ1-3	few	CASSLGQGGNTIYF	TGCGCCAGCAGCTTGGGGCAGGGTGGAAACACCATATATTTT
TRBD1	TRBV6-1	TRBJ1-2	.	CAGSTGGSGGYTF	TGTGCCGGCAGTACAGGGGGAAGTGGTGGCTACACCTTC
TRBD1	TRBV4-2	TRBJ2-1	.	CASSPRTGRDNEQFF	TGTGCCAGCAGCCCTCGGACAGGAAGAGACAATGAGCAGTTCTTC
TRBD2	TRBV13	TRBJ2-3	.	CASSATRLAGAEDTQYF	TGTGCCAGCAGCGCGACCCGACTAGCGGGGGCCGAGGATACGCAGTATTTT
.	TRBV11-3	TRBJ2-1	.	CASSFSGGGNEQFF	TGTGCCAGCAGCTTTTCCGGGGGTGGCAATGAGCAGTTCTTC
.	TRBV4-3	TRBJ2-7	.	CASSQEGDDEQYF	TGCGCCAGCAGCCAAGAGGGCGACGACGAGCAGTACTTC
TRBD2	TRBV6-5	TRBJ2-2	.	CASSQIAGSTGELFF	TGTGCCAGCAGTCAGATAGCGGGTAGCACCGGGGAGCTGTTTTTT
.	TRBV5-4	TRBJ1-2	.	CASSGKGGRGSGYGYTF	TGTGCCAGCAGCGGCAAGGGAGGGAGGGGTTCGGGCTATGGCTACACCTTC
TRBD2	TRBV6-1	TRBJ2-3	few	CASSERGGARADTQYF	TGTGCCAGCAGTGAGCGCGGGGGGGCCCGGGCAGATACGCAGTATTTT
.	TRBV6-1	TRBJ1-4	.	CASRSGTEYEKLFF	TGTGCCAGCAGAAGCGGGACGGAGTATGAAAAACTGTTTTTT
.	TRBV18	TRBJ2-7	.	CASSPESSSYEQYF	TGTGCCAGCTCACCAGAGTCGAGCTCCTACGAGCAGTACTTC
.	TRBV18	TRBJ1-6	.	CASSQYRDSPLHF	TGTGCCAGCTCGCAGTACAGGGATTCACCCCTCCACTTT
.	TRBV4-2	TRBJ1-4	few	CASSQEGVEEKLFF	TGTGCCAGCAGCCAAGAAGGGGTGGAGGAAAAACTGTTTTTT
.	TRBV6-1	TRBJ2-3	.	CASSELKGGIPTDTQYF	TGTGCCAGCAGTGAATTGAAAGGGGGTATACCCACAGATACGCAGTATTTT
.	TRBV6-1	TRBJ2-7	.	CASSEAWSTAGYEQYF	TGTGCCAGCAGTGAAGCGTGGTCCACTGCGGGCTACGAGCAGTACTTC
.	TRBV2	TRBJ1-3	.	CASSEEEQSTIYF	TGTGCCAGCAGTGAAGAGGAGCAGAGCACCATATATTTT
.	TRBV7-2	TRBJ2-7	few	CASSLVGNSYEQYF	TGTGCCAGCAGCTTAGTCGGGAATTCCTACGAGCAGTACTTC
.	TRBV7-3	TRBJ1-4	.	CASSLGGAATNEKLFF	TGTGCCAGCAGCTTAGGTGGTGCAGCAACTAATGAAAAACTGTTTTTT
.	TRBV28	TRBJ2-3	.	CASSLRQLTDTQYF	TGTGCCAGCAGTTTAAGACAGTTAACAGATACGCAGTATTTT
TRBD1	TRBV19	TRBJ1-5	.	CASSGTGKRDQPQHF	TGTGCCAGTAGTGGGACAGGGAAAAGGGATCAGCCCCAGCATTTT
.	TRBV7-2	TRBJ1-3	.	CASSPTVSGNTIYF	TGTGCCAGCAGCCCCACAGTCTCTGGAAACACCATATATTTT
TRBD2	TRBV6-1	TRBJ2-3	once	CASSLKRGNTQYF	TGTGCCAGCAGTTTGAAGCGGGGGAATACGCAGTATTTT
TRBD1	TRBV7-3	TRBJ2-1	.	CASSYQGDEQFF	TGTGCCAGCAGTTACCAGGGGGATGAGCAGTTCTTC
TRBD1	TRBV10-3	TRBJ1-2	.	CALRGDTLGGYTF	TGTGCCCTCAGGGGGGACACCCTTGGGGGCTACACCTTC
.	TRBV6-1	TRBJ2-7	once	CASSDKEKAYEQYF	TGTGCCAGCAGTGACAAGGAGAAGGCATACGAGCAGTACTTC
TRBD1	TRBV5-4	TRBJ1-6	.	CASSLGDGDRGSPLHF	TGTGCCAGCAGCTTGGGGGACGGGGACAGGGGTTCACCCCTCCACTTT
.	TRBV12-2	TRBJ2-6	.	CASRLGPGHRYSGANVLTF	TGTGCAAGTCGCTTAGGACCGGGACACCGTTACTCTGGGGCCAACGTCCTGACTTTC
.	TRBV11-3	TRBJ2-2	.	CASSLVRWGGGELFF	TGTGCCAGCAGCTTAGTAAGGTGGGGCGGCGGGGAGCTGTTTTTT